This TCR beta chain was sequenced in a study of cytomegalovirus exposure and HLA in healthy donors. V was shortened by 4 bases and J by 3 bases, with 7 bases between the two germline ends. In germline, CDR1 is SGHNT, CDR2 YYREEE (reference sequence). CDR3 size: 13 residues. Study-wide results and limits: A previous analysis found most TCR beta V segments productive roughly 90% or roughly 30% of the time.

About this clone: Its specificity is unknown.

13 Jbeta primers and 60 Vbeta primers were used for the PCR. This table comes from immunoSEQ multiplex PCR, and its TCRdb copy is limited to in-frame clones, with some not included. Of about 110,000 clones listed, about 64% are singletons. The specimen was PBMCs. The sequence derives from a man younger than 35 in good health and CMV-seropositive. The rearrangement joins TRBV5-4 to TRBJ2-2; D is unresolved. The DNA for the CDR3 is TGTGCCAGCAGCCCTTTTTACACCGGGGAGCTGTTTTTT. Translated: CASSPFYTGELFF.